The 28 T cell receptor beta chains in this list originate from one sample, sequenced in a study of blood T cell repertoires in COVID-19. Method: immunoSEQ multiplex PCR; TCRdb's copy keeps in-frame clones and lacks some. The profile covers about 500,000 clones, with 85% to 90% appearing a single time and less than 9% taken by the ten largest. The material sequenced was peripheral blood. The receptors stem from a woman aged 45-59 years with COVID-19, enrolled during active disease.

The chain uses TRBV9 and TRBJ2-3, with a weak D call TRBD1 (6 bases). Trimming cost V 7 bases and J 2 bases, with 14 bases left between them. This CDR3 contains 14 residues. Looked up from germline, CDR1 is SGDLS and CDR2 is YYNGEE. Here the CDR3 DNA reads TGTGCCAGCGGGGTCCAGGGGACCACAGATACGCAGTATTTT. Translation: CASGVQGTTDTQYF.

This chain links TRBV29-1 with TRBJ1-2; D is perhaps TRBD1 (6 bases). The CDR3 runs 12 residues. Germline V gene lookup returns CDR1 SQVTM and CDR2 ANQGSEA. The V end lost 2 bases, the J end lost 5 bases, and 9 bases lay between the germline ends. CDR3 amino acids: CSVEIRGYGYTF. Written as DNA, the CDR3 is TGCAGCGTTGAAATCAGGGGATATGGCTACACCTTC.

The chain carries TRBV5-1 and TRBJ1-1, with 11 nucleotides matching TRBD1. There are 13 residues in the CDR3. V was clipped by 3 bases and J by 8 bases; unmatched bases: 3. In germline, CDR1 is SGHRS, CDR2 YFSETQ. In DNA, the CDR3 is TGCGCCAGCAGCTACGGACAGGGGGCGGAAGCTTTCTTT. The encoded protein is CASSYGQGAEAFF.

Note on this clone: The sample has other DNA sequences that encode this CDR3 too. The J gene is TRBJ1-6, the V gene TRBV4-1; D not resolved. CDR3 length equals 13 residues. The germline CDR1 and CDR2 sequences are MGHRA and YSYEKL. Trimming stripped 1 base from V and 5 bases from J, with 3 bases between. The CDR3 sequence: CASSQVNNSPLHF. The CDR3 region has the DNA TGCGCCAGCAGCCAAGTAAATAATTCACCCCTCCACTTT.

The chain is built from TRBV7-2 and TRBJ2-7; weak D call: TRBD2 (5 bases). Germline CDR1 reads SGHTA; CDR2 reads FQGNSA. Trimming shortened V by 5 bases and J by 4 bases, and 12 bases separated the two germline ends. The CDR3 spans 13 residues. The CDR3 DNA reads TGTGCCAGCAGCCCTAGCAGGCCGTACGAGCAGTACTTC. This codes for CASSPSRPYEQYF.

The chain carries TRBV5-1 and TRBJ2-7; TRBD2 aligns across 11 bases. The length of the CDR3 is 15 residues. Germline CDR1 and CDR2: SGHRS and YFSETQ. Trimming cost V 0 bases and J 7 bases; bases outside gene matches: 6. CDR3 bases: TGCGCCAGCAGCTTGGGACTAGCGGGGAAACGGGAGCAGTACTTC. Protein product: CASSLGLAGKREQYF.

This clone was observed once. The V gene is TRBV6-5, the J gene TRBJ1-3; D ambiguous. The CDR3 contains 14 residues. Trimming left V 6 bases short and J 8 bases short, with 17 bases between. Germline V gene data show CDR1 as MNHEY and CDR2 as SVGAGI. As DNA, the CDR3 is TGTGCCAGCAGAACAGCAGTTACTGTCGACACCATATATTTT. It encodes CASRTAVTVDTIYF.

This clone was picked up one time. The rearrangement joins TRBV4-2 to TRBJ1-4; D gene unclear. Deletions cut 0 bases from V and 0 bases from J, with 23 bases between. The CDR3 runs 21 residues. From germline, CDR1 is LGHNA and CDR2 YNFKEQ. The CDR3 loop reads CASSQEGGRTDYLATNEKLFF. CDR3 DNA: TGTGCCAGCAGCCAAGAGGGAGGACGGACGGACTACCTTGCAACTAATGAAAAACTGTTTTTT.

CDR3 coding DNA: TGTGCCAGTTCGAGGGAGAGAGGCACTGAAGCTTTCTTT. Translation gives CASSRERGTEAFF. The chain links TRBV28 to TRBJ1-1; no clear D gene. The V gene's germline CDR1 is MDHEN and CDR2 SYDVKM. The CDR3 is 13 residues long. With 9 bases removed from V and 4 bases from J, the gap between germline ends came to 15 bases.

The CDR3 is CASSAPTGDGGTQYF. CDR3 DNA sequence: TGTGCCAGCAGTGCACCGACAGGGGACGGTGGGACCCAGTACTTC. The chain carries TRBV6-6 and TRBJ2-5; TRBD1 agrees at 8 bases. V was pared by 5 bases and J by 7 bases, with 12 bases of the junction left unmatched. The CDR3 covers 15 residues. Germline-derived CDR1 and CDR2 are MNHNY and SVGAGI (reference sequence).

This chain connects TRBV21-1 to TRBJ1-6; the D segment call TRBD1 is taken from the table without a DNA check. TRBV21-1 constitutes a pseudogene. CDR3 length equals 15 residues. The CDR3 region is CASADSTRNHSPLHF. CDR3 DNA sequence: TGTGCCAGCGCCGACAGTACCAGAAACCATTCACCCCTCCACTTT.

The chain joins TRBV4-1 to TRBJ2-1; 8 bases map to TRBD1. The CDR3 has 17 residues. The germline V gene has CDR1 MGHRA and CDR2 YSYEKL. Trimming cost V 1 base and J 3 bases; bases outside gene matches: 8. The CDR3 DNA reads as TGCGCCAGCAGCCAAGCCTTCGTAGACAGGGGCTACAATGAGCAGTTCTTC. Translation: CASSQAFVDRGYNEQFF.

This chain connects TRBV7-9 to TRBJ2-1; 9 positions match TRBD2. Germline V gives CDR1 SEHNR, CDR2 FQNEAQ (reference sequence). V lost 6 bases and J lost 8; bases outside the gene matches: 11. CDR3 length: 15 residues. The CDR3 region has the DNA TGTGCCAGCAGTAAAAAGGCGGGGGGGCCCCATGAGCAGTTCTTC. This encodes CASSKKAGGPHEQFF.

The genes are TRBV7-9 and TRBJ1-5; 10 bases are shared with TRBD1. The V and J ends lost 5 bases and 3 bases, in that order; junction bases with no gene match: 7. Germline V gene data show CDR1 as SEHNR and CDR2 as FQNEAQ (reference sequence). This CDR3 spans 16 amino acids. CDR3 amino acids: CASSTAGTGVNQPQHF. In nucleotides, the CDR3 is TGTGCCAGCAGCACCGCCGGGACAGGGGTCAATCAGCCCCAGCATTTT. Full variable domain (rest looked up from reference TRBV7-9 and TRBJ1-5): DTGVSQNPRHKITKRGQNVTFRCDPISEHNRLYWYRQTLGQGPEFLTYFQNEAQLEKSRLLSDRFSAERPKGSFSTLEIQRTEQGDSAMYLCASSTAGTGVNQPQHFGDGTRLSIL.

This sequence joins TRBV4-1 and TRBJ1-2, with D perhaps matching TRBD1 (6 bases). The V and J ends lost 2 bases and 5 bases respectively, with 18 bases between them. Germline V gene sequence: CDR1 MGHRA, CDR2 YSYEKL. The CDR3 is 16 residues long. The CDR3 region is CASSQRGGAGQYGYTF. The CDR3 DNA reads as TGCGCCAGCAGCCAAAGGGGGGGGGCAGGTCAATATGGCTACACCTTC.

The chain has TRBV27 and TRBJ2-2; D perhaps matches TRBD1 (6 bases). CDR1 is MNHEY and CDR2 is SMNVEV in the germline V gene (reference sequence). V was trimmed by 4 bases and J by 4 bases, leaving 10 bases between them. There are 14 residues in the CDR3. The CDR3 DNA reads as TGTGCCAGCAGTTCCCGGGACACCACCGGGGAGCTGTTTTTT. Amino acids: CASSSRDTTGELFF.

The chain employs TRBV5-1 and TRBJ2-7; 7 bases are a match to TRBD1. Germline CDR1 is SGHRS and CDR2 is YFSETQ. Trimming removed 3 bases from V and 2 bases from J; junction bases left unmatched: 5. The CDR3 spans 14 residues. CDR3 nucleotides: TGCGCCAGCAGCTCCTCGGGACAGCCCTACGAGCAGTACTTC. Protein product: CASSSSGQPYEQYF.

This chain links TRBV5-8 with TRBJ1-5, with TRBD1 identical over 7 bases. Germline V gene sequence: CDR1 SGHTS, CDR2 YDEGEE. The CDR3 contains 15 residues. V shed 0 bases, J shed 2 bases, and the junction held 2 bases outside the gene matches. As DNA, the CDR3 is TGTGCCAGCAGCTTGGCTGGACAGGGCAATCAGCCCCAGCATTTT. Amino acids: CASSLAGQGNQPQHF.

The V call is TRBV5-1, the J call TRBJ2-3; D is perhaps TRBD2 (7 bases). The CDR3 is made up of 15 amino acids. V lost 4 bases to trimming and J lost 0 bases, with 12 bases between them. In germline, CDR1 is SGHRS, CDR2 YFSETQ. The CDR3 nucleotides are TGCGCCAGCAGCGACGCGGGGGCTAGCACAGATACGCAGTATTTT. Protein: CASSDAGASTDTQYF.

The V and J genes are TRBV7-8 and TRBJ2-7, with D tentatively TRBD2 (6 bases). Trimming cost V 1 base and J 3 bases, with 13 bases left between them. This CDR3 region has 15 residues. Looked up from germline, CDR1 is SGHVS and CDR2 is FQNEAQ. CDR3 DNA: TGTGCCAGCAGCTTAGGGGGGGTGGTAGGCTACGAGCAGTACTTC. This encodes CASSLGGVVGYEQYF.

The chain uses TRBV5-8 and TRBJ1-2; the D is unclear. Germline V gene data show CDR1 as SGHTS and CDR2 as YDEGEE. The V gene lost 4 bases and the J gene lost 8 bases, with 21 bases spanning the gap. The CDR3 contains 15 residues. The DNA for the CDR3 is TGTGCCAGCAGCCTACCCCCGACGGGAGAGAAAGGCTACACCTTC. The encoded protein is CASSLPPTGEKGYTF.

V and J are TRBV5-1 and TRBJ1-1, with 7 bases identical to TRBD1. This CDR3 spans 13 amino acids. The trim removed 7 bases at V and 4 bases at J, leaving 7 bases unmatched. Germline lookup yields CDR1 SGHRS and CDR2 YFSETQ. The CDR3 spells CASSSGGLTEAFF. The DNA of the CDR3 is TGCGCCAGCTCCTCAGGGGGGCTCACTGAAGCTTTCTTT.

The chain uses TRBV24-1 and TRBJ2-7; 9 positions match TRBD1. The junction had 10 bases not matched to a gene; V was cut back by 7 bases and J by 4 bases. The germline V gene encodes CDR1 KGHDR and CDR2 SFDVKD. This CDR3 is 15 amino acids long. As DNA, the CDR3 is TGTGCCACCAGCACGAGGGGACAGGGCTCTTACGAGCAGTACTTC. Translation gives CATSTRGQGSYEQYF.

The genes are TRBV18 and TRBJ1-5; D is unclear. Germline CDR1 reads KGHSH; CDR2 reads LQKENI. The length of the CDR3 is 15 residues. Deletions cut 0 bases from V and 4 bases from J, with 10 bases between. The CDR3 spells CASSPPGLRNQPQHF. The CDR3 nucleotides are TGTGCCAGCTCACCACCGGGCCTAAGGAATCAGCCCCAGCATTTT.

CDR3 in amino acids: CASGDSNEKLFF. The CDR3 DNA follows: TGTGCCAGCGGCGACAGCAACGAAAAACTGTTTTTT. The rearrangement uses TRBV28 and TRBJ1-4; D perhaps matches TRBD1 (5 bases). CDR1 is MDHEN and CDR2 is SYDVKM in the germline V gene. Trimming removed 8 bases from V and 8 bases from J, with 12 bases in between. This CDR3 has 12 amino acids.

V gene TRBV11-2 combines with J gene TRBJ2-1; 9 nucleotides match TRBD2. Trimming removed 2 bases from V and 3 bases from J; junction bases left unmatched: 5. From germline, CDR1 is SGHAT and CDR2 FQNNGV. This CDR3 has 16 residues. CDR3 sequence: CASSLLSGGNYNEQFF. CDR3 coding DNA: TGTGCCAGCAGCTTATTAAGCGGGGGGAACTACAATGAGCAGTTCTTC.

This clone was seen only once. V and J are TRBV3-1 (or the pseudogene TRBV3-2) and TRBJ1-1; D possibly corresponds to TRBD1 (6 bases). Germline CDR1 reads LGHDT; CDR2 reads YNNKEL (reference sequence). The V end lost 4 bases, the J end lost 7 bases, and 16 bases lay between the germline ends. CDR3 length: 14 amino acids. The CDR3 sequence is CASSPRGGVVEAFF. As DNA, the CDR3 is TGTGCCAGCAGCCCCAGAGGGGGGGTGGTTGAAGCTTTCTTT.

This chain joins TRBV10-3 and TRBJ2-3; 9 positions agree with TRBD2. CDR3 length: 17 amino acids. Germline CDR1 reads ENHRY; CDR2 reads SYGVKD. Trimming at V came to 3 bases and at J to 6 bases, leaving 13 bases not matched to a gene. This chain's CDR3 is CAISDAQLAGTPDTQYF. The CDR3 DNA sequence: TGTGCCATCAGTGATGCCCAGCTAGCGGGGACGCCGGATACGCAGTATTTT.